The clone carrying this T cell receptor beta chain was counted many times. Its antigen is undetermined. The sample is drawn from a study of blood T cells in healthy people across ages. Notes on the study in general: Naive and antigen-experienced cells were not separated, limiting conclusive comparison. Changes seen in expanded clonotypes were possibly confounded by donor CMV status left unknown. With age, beta diversity per million T cells declined roughly linearly, significantly by approximately 41. Higher diversity and more naive CD4+ cells were features of long-lived donors, compared to aged donors.

Primed by a sample-barcoded 5' primer and a J-beta primer mix, a second PCR proceeded for 7 to 11 cycles. A single record per CDR3 protein comes from TCRdb applying MiXCR to the 5' RACE reads. Among about 810,000 distinct CDR3 sequences, 30% to 45% were seen once, and the ten largest hold under 15%. This CDR3 has 13 residues. Per germline, CDR1 SGDLS and CDR2 YYNGEE. Trimming took off 0 bases at V and 5 bases at J, with 9 bases between the two ends. The receptor was isolated from a man in his late teens or twenties in good health. Sequencing was carried out using blood. The chain couples TRBV9 to TRBJ2-7, with D uncertain. DNA of the CDR3: TGTGCCAGCAGCGTAGAGGGTGACCACGAGCAGTACTTC. It translates to CASSVEGDHEQYF.